The 20 T cell receptor beta chains given below trace back to one sample, sequenced in a study of blood T cell repertoires in COVID-19. Generated by immunoSEQ multiplex PCR, the TCRdb table keeps only in-frame clones and is missing some. In the table there are about 150,000 clones, just under 85% of which are singletons. The specimen was peripheral blood. Receptor source: a woman aged 60-75 years with acute or convalescent COVID-19.

V usage is TRBV5-4 and J usage is TRBJ1-5; D unresolved. The CDR3 is made up of 15 amino acids. The V gene's germline CDR1 is SGHNT and CDR2 YYREEE (reference sequence). V was pared by 0 bases and J by 0 bases, with 7 bases between. In DNA form, the CDR3 reads TGTGCCAGCAGCTTGGGGCCGAATAGCAATCAGCCCCAGCATTTT. Translated, it gives CASSLGPNSNQPQHF.

This chain joins TRBV7-9 and TRBJ2-3, with unresolved D. This CDR3 region has 12 residues. V was cut by 5 bases and J by 3 bases, with 6 bases left in between. CDR1 and CDR2 (germline): SEHNR, FQNEAQ (reference sequence). In DNA form, the CDR3 reads TGTGCCAGCAGCCGCGAAACAGATACGCAGTATTTT. It yields the protein CASSRETDTQYF.

V is TRBV7-9 and J is TRBJ1-1; 7 bases fit TRBD1. Germline lookup yields CDR1 SEHNR and CDR2 FQNEAQ (reference sequence). With V trimmed by 4 bases and J by 6 bases, 8 bases remained unmatched. The CDR3 has 14 amino acids. CDR3 sequence (DNA): TGTGCCAGCAGCTACGGGACAGCAAGGGCTGAAGCTTTCTTT. As protein: CASSYGTARAEAFF.

The chain is built from TRBV4-2 and TRBJ1-1; 7 bases align to TRBD1. The V gene end was trimmed by 3 bases and the J gene end by 0 bases; junction bases not matched to a gene: 4. The CDR3 has 15 residues. Germline V lookup: CDR1 LGHNA, CDR2 YNFKEQ. In nucleotides, the CDR3 is TGTGCCAGCAGCCAGGCCGGGACAGTGAACACTGAAGCTTTCTTT. This gives the protein CASSQAGTVNTEAFF.

J is TRBJ1-2 and V is TRBV14; 8 nucleotides line up with TRBD1. Per the germline V gene, CDR1 is SGHDN and CDR2 is FVKESK. With V trimmed by 3 bases and J by 5 bases, 2 bases remained unmatched. The CDR3 is 13 residues long. DNA of the CDR3: TGTGCCAGCAGCCATGACAGGGGTTATGGCTACACCTTC. This codes for CASSHDRGYGYTF.

The chain has TRBV21-1 and TRBJ1-5; TRBD1 was called by the table and not checked on the DNA. TRBV21-1 constitutes a pseudogene. This CDR3 has 14 amino acids. The CDR3 DNA sequence: TGTGCCAGCAGCAAAGACAGGGAAATTCAGCCCCAGCATTTT. Amino acid sequence: CASSKDREIQPQHF.

Concerning this clone itself: The same CDR3 also results from other DNA sequences found in this sample. This chain joins TRBV5-1 and TRBJ1-1; 10 bases match TRBD1. V dropped 4 bases and J dropped 0; count of bases not matched to a gene: 3. Germline V CDR1 and CDR2: SGHRS, YFSETQ. CDR3 size: 15 residues. The CDR3 reads CASSPGQGMNTEAFF. The CDR3 DNA is TGCGCCAGCAGCCCGGGACAGGGGATGAACACTGAAGCTTTCTTT.

In nucleotides, the CDR3 is TGCGCCAGCAGCACTGGCGGGACAGTTAACTATGGCTACACCTTC. Its translation is CASSTGGTVNYGYTF. V usage is TRBV5-1 and J usage is TRBJ1-2; 7 positions match TRBD1. The junction had 7 bases not matched to a gene; V was cut back by 4 bases and J by 1 base. The CDR3 runs to 15 residues. Germline assignment: CDR1 SGHRS and CDR2 YFSETQ.

This chain links TRBV4-1 with TRBJ2-3; D is possibly TRBD2 (7 bases). The CDR3 is made up of 16 amino acids. Trimming stripped 6 bases from V and 5 bases from J, with 21 bases between. Germline-derived CDR1 and CDR2 are MGHRA and YSYEKL. The CDR3 DNA reads TGCGCCAGCAGGAAACGGGGGGCCGGTAGAGAAGATACGCAGTATTTT. It yields the protein CASRKRGAGREDTQYF.

V is TRBV5-1 and J is TRBJ2-7, with 11 bases lining up with TRBD1. The germline V gene has CDR1 SGHRS and CDR2 YFSETQ. The CDR3 runs to 16 residues. After removal of 6 bases from V and 2 bases from J, the junction contained 10 bases not matched to a gene. In DNA form, the CDR3 reads TGCGCCAGCACCCCGGCGCCGGGACAGGGGGCCTACGAGCAGTACTTC. Amino acid sequence: CASTPAPGQGAYEQYF. Using reference TRBV5-1 and TRBJ2-7 for the parts outside the CDR3, the full variable domain is KAGVTQTPRYLIKTRGQQVTLSCSPISGHRSVSWYQQTPGQGLQFLFEYFSETQRNKGNFPGRFSGRQFSNSRSEMNVSTLELGDSALYLCASTPAPGQGAYEQYFGPGTRLTVT.

The V gene is TRBV5-1, the J gene TRBJ2-1, with 7 bases that match TRBD1. The CDR3 extends over 16 amino acids. The V and J ends lost 3 bases and 0 bases, in that order; junction bases with no gene match: 6. CDR1 SGHRS and CDR2 YFSETQ come from the germline V gene. CDR3: CASSYLTGSSYNEQFF. In DNA form, the CDR3 reads TGCGCCAGCAGCTACTTGACAGGGAGCTCCTACAATGAGCAGTTCTTC.

V usage is TRBV7-9 and J usage is TRBJ1-4, with a possible D match to TRBD1 (5 bases). The CDR3 loop spans 14 amino acids. Germline CDR1 SEHNR, CDR2 FQNEAQ (reference sequence). Trimming took 2 bases from V and 8 from J, leaving 12 bases between them. In nucleotides, the CDR3 is TGTGCCAGCAGCTTAACCCAGGGAGGCGAAAAACTGTTTTTT. This codes for CASSLTQGGEKLFF.

V usage is TRBV18 and J usage is TRBJ1-2; the D is unclear. CDR3 size: 15 residues. CDR1 and CDR2 from the germline V gene are KGHSH and LQKENI. With 0 bases removed from V and 8 bases from J, the gap between germline ends came to 16 bases. CDR3 in amino acids: CASSPPSSTAGGYTF. CDR3 in DNA: TGTGCCAGCTCACCACCGAGCTCGACCGCCGGGGGCTACACCTTC.

This chain joins TRBV6-6 and TRBJ2-3; a possible D gene is TRBD1 (7 bases). The CDR3 spans 13 residues. Germline CDR1 MNHNY, CDR2 SVGAGI (reference sequence). Deletions cut 11 bases from V and 3 bases from J, with 15 bases between. This CDR3 is CAGRQGGTDTQYF. CDR3 in DNA: TGTGCCGGAAGACAGGGAGGAACAGATACGCAGTATTTT.

The V gene is TRBV6-5, the J gene TRBJ2-7, with D tentatively TRBD1 (6 bases). CDR3 length: 12 residues. CDR1 MNHEY and CDR2 SVGAGI come from the germline V gene. The V end lost 7 bases, the J end lost 10 bases, and 17 bases lay between the germline ends. The CDR3 spells CASNQRDTAQYF. In DNA, the CDR3 is TGTGCCAGCAATCAAAGGGACACTGCCCAGTACTTC.

This chain joins TRBV6-5 and TRBJ2-1, with 7 bases matching TRBD2. The length of the CDR3 is 15 residues. Unmatched junction bases numbered 13, after V lost 6 bases and J lost 8 bases. CDR1 MNHEY and CDR2 SVGAGI come from the germline V gene. The CDR3 DNA is TGTGCCAGCAGCCGAAGCGCAGCGGGGCGATATGAGCAGTTCTTC. This gives the protein CASSRSAAGRYEQFF.

The V call is TRBV27, the J call TRBJ1-2; 8 nucleotides agree with TRBD1. Losses at the gene ends were 6 bases for V and 2 bases for J; bases not matched to a gene: 8. CDR3 size: 15 residues. CDR1 and CDR2 (germline): MNHEY, SMNVEV (reference sequence). The CDR3, as DNA: TGTGCCAGCAGCTGGACAGGGTGGGAGAACTATGGCTACACCTTC. This sequence encodes CASSWTGWENYGYTF.

J is TRBJ1-5 and V is TRBV7-6; 9 bases fit TRBD1. CDR1 and CDR2 from the germline V gene are SGHVS and FNYEAQ. The junction had 6 bases not matched to a gene; V was cut back by 5 bases and J by 4 bases. This CDR3 is 15 amino acids long. CDR3: CASSPGGTGNQPQHF. CDR3 DNA sequence: TGTGCCAGCAGCCCAGGAGGGACAGGGAATCAGCCCCAGCATTTT.

The genes are TRBV27 and TRBJ1-2; 11 nucleotides line up with TRBD1. Losses at the gene ends were 6 bases for V and 2 bases for J; bases not matched to a gene: 14. This CDR3 comprises 18 residues. Germline CDR1 reads MNHEY; CDR2 reads SMNVEV (reference sequence). The CDR3 DNA reads as TGTGCCAGCAGCTCATCCCGGGACAGGGGGTCCCCCAACTATGGCTACACCTTC. Encoded protein: CASSSSRDRGSPNYGYTF.

This chain joins TRBV28 and TRBJ2-3; D call uncertain. Germline V gives CDR1 MDHEN, CDR2 SYDVKM. V dropped 1 base and J dropped 0 bases, with 2 bases sitting between them. This CDR3 is 13 amino acids long. This CDR3 is CASSLLSTDTQYF. CDR3 DNA: TGTGCCAGCAGTTTATTAAGCACAGATACGCAGTATTTT.